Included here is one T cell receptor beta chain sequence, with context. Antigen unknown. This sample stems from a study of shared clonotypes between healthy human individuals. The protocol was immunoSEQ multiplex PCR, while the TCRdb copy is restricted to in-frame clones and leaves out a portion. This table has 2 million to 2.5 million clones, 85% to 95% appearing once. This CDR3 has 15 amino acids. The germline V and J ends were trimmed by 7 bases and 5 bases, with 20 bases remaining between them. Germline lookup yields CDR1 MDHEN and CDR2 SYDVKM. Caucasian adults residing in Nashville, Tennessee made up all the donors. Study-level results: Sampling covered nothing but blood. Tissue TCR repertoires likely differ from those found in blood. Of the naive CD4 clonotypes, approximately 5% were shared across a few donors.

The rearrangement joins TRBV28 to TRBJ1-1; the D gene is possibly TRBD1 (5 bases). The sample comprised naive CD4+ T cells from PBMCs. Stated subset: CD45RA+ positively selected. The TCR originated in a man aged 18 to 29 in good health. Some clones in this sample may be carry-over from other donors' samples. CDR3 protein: CASTPLPGSGTEAFF. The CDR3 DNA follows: TGTGCCAGCACCCCCCTGCCGGGATCAGGGACTGAAGCTTTCTTT.